The 9 T cell receptor beta chains below were found in one sample sequenced in a study of shared T cell receptors in the human thymus. Using immunoSEQ multiplex PCR, the repertoire was profiled, and TCRdb retains in-frame clones only, with some absent. The table records hundreds of thousands of clones, 88% of them present only once. The data were also submitted as part of a second study, on human thymus T cells.

The sample was thymocytes. Receptors were obtained from a boy less than two years old with a congenital heart defect.

This clone was counted once. V usage is TRBV9 and J usage is TRBJ2-3, with 9 nucleotides matching TRBD1. Looked up from germline, CDR1 is SGDLS and CDR2 is YYNGEE. The CDR3 covers 18 residues. V lost 2 bases, J lost 2 bases, and 12 bases stayed unmatched. CDR3 amino acids: CASSVRGQGGPSTDTQYF. The CDR3 nucleotides read TGTGCCAGCAGCGTCCGGGGACAGGGAGGTCCCTCCACAGATACGCAGTATTTT. Full variable domain (outside the CDR3, taken from reference TRBV9 and TRBJ2-3): DSGVTQTPKHLITATGQRVTLRCSPRSGDLSVYWYQQSLDQGLQFLIQYYNGEERAKGNILERFSAQQFPDLHSELNLSSLELGDSALYFCASSVRGQGGPSTDTQYFGPGTRLTVL.

The V gene is TRBV7-6, the J gene TRBJ2-4, with 15 bases matching TRBD2. The CDR3 loop spans 20 amino acids. CDR1 and CDR2 (germline): SGHVS, FNYEAQ. J was trimmed by 0 bases and V by 5 bases; bases with no gene match: 11. The CDR3 DNA sequence: TGTGCCAGCAGCCCCCGGACTAGCGGGAGGGCCCCTCTAGCCAAAAACATTCAGTACTTC. It yields the protein CASSPRTSGRAPLAKNIQYF.

The genes are TRBV7-2 and TRBJ2-7; D perhaps matches TRBD2 (6 bases). CDR3 length equals 14 residues. Germline CDR1 reads SGHTA; CDR2 reads FQGNSA. V was cut by 2 bases and J by 4 bases, with 12 bases left in between. The CDR3, as DNA: TGTGCCAGCAGCTTACCGGGAGCGTCTTACGAGCAGTACTTC. Protein product: CASSLPGASYEQYF.

The chain is built from TRBV9 and TRBJ2-5, with 10 bases identical to TRBD2. This CDR3 is built from 18 residues. Per germline, CDR1 SGDLS and CDR2 YYNGEE. With 0 bases clipped from V and 4 bases from J, the junction kept 12 bases outside the gene matches. The CDR3 sequence is CASSVGIWLAGVGETQYF. In DNA, the CDR3 is TGTGCCAGCAGCGTAGGGATATGGCTAGCGGGAGTAGGAGAGACCCAGTACTTC.

The rearrangement links TRBV5-1 to TRBJ2-3, with D possibly TRBD2 on 6 matching bases. CDR1 and CDR2 from the germline V gene are SGHRS and YFSETQ. This CDR3 has 14 residues. Between the trimmed V and J ends, which lost 2 bases and 3 bases, there was a span of 10 bases. The CDR3 DNA sequence: TGCGCCAGCAGCTTAAGACGGGAGACAGATACGCAGTATTTT. Amino acids: CASSLRRETDTQYF.

The rearrangement uses TRBV7-8 and TRBJ2-7; TRBD1 is a possible D gene (6 bases). Trimming took off 3 bases at V and 10 bases at J, with 28 bases between the two ends. CDR1 SGHVS and CDR2 FQNEAQ come from the germline V gene. The CDR3 has 17 amino acids. The CDR3 protein is CASSFRGQSLFSSGQYF. The CDR3 DNA follows: TGTGCCAGCAGCTTCCGAGGACAGAGCCTTTTTTCCTCTGGACAGTACTTC.

The sample holds one count of this clone. Other DNA sequences in this specimen translate into the identical CDR3. The chain joins TRBV4-1 to TRBJ2-7, with 7 bases lining up with TRBD2. V trimming: 3 bases; J trimming: 1 base; junction bases outside the gene matches: 3. The CDR3 has 14 residues. CDR1 MGHRA and CDR2 YSYEKL come from the germline V gene. Here the CDR3 reads CASSQGGGSYEQYF. The CDR3 region has the DNA TGCGCCAGCAGCCAGGGGGGGGGTTCCTACGAGCAGTACTTC.

V is TRBV30 and J is TRBJ2-4, with a possible D match to TRBD2 (6 bases). Germline V gene data show CDR1 as GTSNPN and CDR2 as SVGIG (reference sequence). Trimming cost V 2 bases and J 3 bases, with 8 bases left between them. The CDR3 is made up of 13 amino acids. CDR3 sequence reads: CAWSSGGKNIQYF. In nucleotides, the CDR3 is TGTGCCTGGAGTTCCGGGGGCAAAAACATTCAGTACTTC.

The chain is built from TRBV15 and TRBJ1-2, with 11 bases identical to TRBD1. Trimming removed 5 bases from V and 8 bases from J; junction bases left unmatched: 7. Germline V gene data show CDR1 as LNHNV and CDR2 as YYDKDF (reference sequence). This CDR3 has 14 residues. This CDR3 reads CATSAGTGGQGYTF. As DNA, the CDR3 is TGTGCCACCAGCGCCGGGACAGGGGGGCAAGGCTACACCTTC. The full variable domain, in which reference TRBV15 and TRBJ1-2 provide the parts outside the CDR3, is DAMVIQNPRYQVTQFGKPVTLSCSQTLNHNVMYWYQQKSSQAPKLLFHYYDKDFNNEADTPDNFQSRRPNTSFCFLDIRSPGLGDTAMYLCATSAGTGGQGYTFGSGTRLTVV.